The clone carrying this T cell receptor beta chain was detected only once. Its matching antigen is unknown. The sample belongs to a study of shared clonotypes between healthy human individuals. General study findings and limits: Limited genetic and exposure-history diversity came from having few donors.

Sequencing was performed with immunoSEQ multiplex PCR; in TCRdb, only in-frame clones are kept and a portion is missing. The sample has about 1,500,000 clones, roughly 97% seen once. The CDR3 sequence is 16 residues long. V was clipped by 3 bases and J by 0 bases, with 14 bases between them. Germline loops: CDR1 SGHNT, CDR2 YYREEE (reference sequence). The study drew all its donors from Caucasian adults living in Nashville, Tennessee. The source of this sequence is a man aged 25 to 40 in good health. The chain joins TRBV5-4 to TRBJ2-3; D is undetermined. Sequenced sample: naive CD4+ T cells sorted from blood. Subset: CD45RA+ positively selected. This chain's CDR3 is CASSSRRLRSTDTQYF. In DNA form, the CDR3 reads TGTGCCAGCAGCTCGCGTCGTTTGCGCAGCACAGATACGCAGTATTTT.